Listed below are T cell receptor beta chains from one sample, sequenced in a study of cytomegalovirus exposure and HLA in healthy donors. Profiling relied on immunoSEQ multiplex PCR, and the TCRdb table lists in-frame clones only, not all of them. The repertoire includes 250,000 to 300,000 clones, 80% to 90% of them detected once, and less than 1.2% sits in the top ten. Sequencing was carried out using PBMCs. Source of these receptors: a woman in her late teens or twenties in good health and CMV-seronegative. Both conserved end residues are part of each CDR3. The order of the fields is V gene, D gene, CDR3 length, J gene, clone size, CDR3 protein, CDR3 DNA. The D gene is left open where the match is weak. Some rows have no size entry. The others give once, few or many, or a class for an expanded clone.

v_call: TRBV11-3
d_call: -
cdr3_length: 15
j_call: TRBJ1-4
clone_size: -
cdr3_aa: CASSLGTDYNEKLFF
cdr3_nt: TGTGCCAGCAGCTTAGGGACAGATTATAATGAAAAACTGTTTTTT

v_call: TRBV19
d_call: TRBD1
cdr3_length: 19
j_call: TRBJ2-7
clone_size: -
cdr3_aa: CASSIDNLGAGQESYEQYF
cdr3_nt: TGTGCCAGTAGTATAGATAATTTGGGGGCGGGACAGGAGTCCTACGAGCAGTACTTC

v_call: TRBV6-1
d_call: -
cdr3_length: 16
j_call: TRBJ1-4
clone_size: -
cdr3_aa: CASSEARPAGGEKLFF
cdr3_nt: TGTGCCAGCAGTGAAGCGCGACCCGCGGGCGGTGAAAAACTGTTTTTT

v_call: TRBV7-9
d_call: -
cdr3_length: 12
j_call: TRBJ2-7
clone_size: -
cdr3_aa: CASSPTSYEQYF
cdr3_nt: TGTGCCAGCAGCCCTACGTCCTACGAGCAGTACTTC

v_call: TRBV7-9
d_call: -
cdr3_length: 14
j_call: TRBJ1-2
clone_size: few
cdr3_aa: CASSLRAGDLGYTF
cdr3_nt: TGTGCCAGCAGCTTAAGAGCAGGGGATCTTGGCTACACCTTC

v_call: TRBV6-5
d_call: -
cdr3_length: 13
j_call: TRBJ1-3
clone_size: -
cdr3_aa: CASSQGTGNTIYF
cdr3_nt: TGTGCCAGCAGTCAGGGGACTGGAAACACCATATATTTT

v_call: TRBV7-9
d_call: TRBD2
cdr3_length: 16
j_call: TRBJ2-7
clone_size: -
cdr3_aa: CASSPGIGTSNYEQYF
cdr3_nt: TGTGCCAGCAGCCCAGGGATCGGGACTAGTAACTACGAGCAGTACTTC

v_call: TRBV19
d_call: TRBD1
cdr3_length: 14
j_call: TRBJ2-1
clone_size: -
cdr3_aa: CATAQGEEYNEQFF
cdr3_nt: TGTGCCACGGCCCAGGGGGAAGAGTACAATGAGCAGTTCTTC

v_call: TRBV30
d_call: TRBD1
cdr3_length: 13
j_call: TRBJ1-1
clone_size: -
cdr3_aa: CAWGTVSNTEAFF
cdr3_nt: TGTGCCTGGGGGACAGTCTCGAACACTGAAGCTTTCTTT

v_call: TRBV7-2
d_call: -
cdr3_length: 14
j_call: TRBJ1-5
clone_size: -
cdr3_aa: CASSGDRIGQPQHF
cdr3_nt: TGTGCCAGCAGCGGAGACAGGATCGGCCAGCCCCAGCATTTT

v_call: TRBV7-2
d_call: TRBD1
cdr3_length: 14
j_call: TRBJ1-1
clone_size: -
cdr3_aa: CASSLWTGNTEAFF
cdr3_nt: TGTGCCAGCAGCCTCTGGACAGGGAACACTGAAGCTTTCTTT